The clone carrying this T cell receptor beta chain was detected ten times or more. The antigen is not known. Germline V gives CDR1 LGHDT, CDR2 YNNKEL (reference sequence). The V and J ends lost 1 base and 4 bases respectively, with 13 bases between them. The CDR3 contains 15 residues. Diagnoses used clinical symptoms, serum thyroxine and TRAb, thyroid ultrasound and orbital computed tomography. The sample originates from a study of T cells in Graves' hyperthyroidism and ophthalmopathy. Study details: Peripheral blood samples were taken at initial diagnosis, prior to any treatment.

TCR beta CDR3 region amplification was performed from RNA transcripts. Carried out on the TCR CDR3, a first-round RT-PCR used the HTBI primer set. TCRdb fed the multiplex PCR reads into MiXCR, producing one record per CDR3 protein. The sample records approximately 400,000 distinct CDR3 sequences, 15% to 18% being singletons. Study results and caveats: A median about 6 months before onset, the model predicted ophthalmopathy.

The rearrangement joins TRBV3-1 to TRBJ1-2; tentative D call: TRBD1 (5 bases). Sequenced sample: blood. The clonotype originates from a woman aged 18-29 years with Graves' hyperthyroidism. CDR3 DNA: TGTGCCAGCAGCCAAGGGGTTCAGACAGCCTATGGCTACACCTTC. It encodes CASSQGVQTAYGYTF. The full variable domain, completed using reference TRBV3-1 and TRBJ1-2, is DTAVSQTPKYLVTQMGNDKSIKCEQNLGHDTMYWYKQDSKKFLKIMFSYNNKELIINETVPNRFSPKSPDKAHLNLHINSLELGDSAVYFCASSQGVQTAYGYTFGSGTRLTVV.